A single TCR beta chain is shown here with its context. What this receptor recognizes is not known. No clone much larger than this one lies a single base away; base qualities are absent. This sample is part of a study of cytomegalovirus exposure and HLA in healthy donors (dated by TCRdb to about 2017). Regarding the study in general: According to a later analysis, the 120 validation repertoires were produced on the same platform as the 666 repertoires of the first cohort. The study was designed to test whether signatures of past pathogen exposure could be identified by cataloging public T cell receptors. A separate validation cohort of about 110 different subjects was used in addition to the 666-subject first cohort. To predict cytomegalovirus infection status, the study combined high-throughput TCR immunosequencing, statistical association of individual TCRs with disease status, and machine learning.

Receptor amplification or capture employed the immunoSEQ multiplex PCR assay. On the authors' methods: A statistical classification framework was built for diagnosing cytomegalovirus status from the catalog of TCR beta chain sequences. This is the immuneACCESS table as TCRdb keeps it, with only in-frame sequences that have V and J called. A part of the clones is gone; compared with another copy, unresolved V genes explain less than half, and the rest is unexplained. V and J calls and clone size are as listed in that table; D and trimming were resolved from the DNA. The sample table records fewer than 400,000 clones; 88% of these occur just once. Jointly, the top ten make up 0.9% to 1% of the sample. CDR1 and CDR2, looked up from the germline V gene, are SGHVS and FNYEAQ. V and J are trimmed by 0 bases and 0 bases, and the gene matches miss 8 bases of the junction. Measured from the cysteine to the phenylalanine, the CDR3 is 18 residues long. Kept here is only the CDR3 DNA, which spans 54 bases and is read in frame from base 1.

General findings and caveats noted by the study authors: All 130 or so repertoires were used to score co-occurrence in the validation cohort in a later analysis, because that analysis had no HLA typing for the cohort. The authors suggested that the approach could potentially be generalized to other disease states and immunological phenotypes. Of the cluster scores, around 95% were above 0 in a later analysis, which found that TCRs clustered in the first cohort also tended to co-occur in the roughly 130 validation repertoires. Three of the identified cytomegalovirus-associated TCR beta chains were confirmed in vitro to be specific for cytomegalovirus antigens. Across donors, most TCR sequences were observed very rarely, whereas some public TCRs were present in many individuals. The classifier was reported to diagnose cytomegalovirus status with high specificity and sensitivity in both the original and validation cohorts. A total of 150 to 200 TCR beta chains were listed by the study as associated with cytomegalovirus.

Separate from the roughly 630-subject first cohort, the validation cohort of 95 to 150 subjects was the group to which the donors belonged. The receptor was isolated from a man aged 25 to 40 in good health and CMV-seronegative. Sequencing was done on a sample of PBMCs. The chain is made from TRBV7-6 and TRBJ2-3; TRBD1 aligns with 8 central bases. In nucleotide form, the sequence is TGTGCCAGCAGCTTAGCGGTATTTGGACAGGGAAGCACAGATACGCAGTATTTT. This is translated as CASSLAVFGQGSTDTQYF.